The 26 T cell receptor beta chains given below trace back to one sample, sequenced in a study of blood T cell repertoires in COVID-19. This table comes from immunoSEQ multiplex PCR, and its TCRdb copy is limited to in-frame clones, with some not included. Of tens of thousands of clones listed, around 85% are singletons. Sequenced material: peripheral blood. The receptors were sampled from a man in his 70s with acute or convalescent COVID-19.

This clone was seen more than once but under ten times. V gene TRBV5-6 combines with J gene TRBJ2-7, with 9 bases lining up with TRBD2. This CDR3 has 14 amino acids. Germline V CDR1 and CDR2: SGHDT, YYEEEE. V shed 6 bases, J shed 10 bases, and the junction held 14 bases outside the gene matches. CDR3 residues: CASTVSGGITSQYF. CDR3 nucleotides: TGTGCCAGCACCGTTAGCGGGGGAATTACGTCTCAGTACTTC. The variable domain in full, with the rest retrieved from reference TRBV5-6 and TRBJ2-7, is DAGVTQSPTHLIKTRGQQVTLRCSPKSGHDTVSWYQQALGQGPQFIFQYYEEEERQRGNFPDRFSGHQFPNYSSELNVNALLLGDSALYLCASTVSGGITSQYFGPGTRLTVT.

The chain joins TRBV4-3 to TRBJ2-3, with 10 bases that match TRBD2. This CDR3 contains 22 residues. V was clipped by 3 bases and J by 2 bases; unmatched bases: 23. Per the germline V gene, CDR1 is LGHNA and CDR2 is YSLEER. As DNA, the CDR3 is TGCGCCAGCAGCCAGAGACGCTTTCTAACTCCTAGCGGGAGTTTCGACACAGATACGCAGTATTTT. This gives the protein CASSQRRFLTPSGSFDTDTQYF.

This clone was observed a single time. This rearrangement joins TRBV3-1 (or the pseudogene TRBV3-2) to TRBJ1-4; no clear D. Deletions cut 1 base from V and 4 bases from J, with 10 bases between. Germline values: CDR1 LGHDT, CDR2 YNNKEL (reference sequence). The CDR3 consists of 15 residues. The CDR3 protein is CASSQATGGNEKLFF. For the CDR3, the DNA is TGTGCCAGCAGCCAAGCTACTGGAGGTAATGAAAAACTGTTTTTT.

This chain joins TRBV9 and TRBJ2-7, with 10 bases identical to TRBD2. Germline lookup yields CDR1 SGDLS and CDR2 YYNGEE. With 0 bases clipped from V and 2 bases from J, the junction kept 8 bases outside the gene matches. The CDR3 has 17 residues. This CDR3 reads CASSVASGRASPYEQYF. CDR3 sequence (DNA): TGTGCCAGCAGCGTAGCCAGCGGGAGGGCCTCTCCCTACGAGCAGTACTTC. The whole variable domain, remainder taken from reference TRBV9 and TRBJ2-7, is DSGVTQTPKHLITATGQRVTLRCSPRSGDLSVYWYQQSLDQGLQFLIQYYNGEERAKGNILERFSAQQFPDLHSELNLSSLELGDSALYFCASSVASGRASPYEQYFGPGTRLTVT.

The rearrangement links TRBV9 to TRBJ2-1; 8 nucleotides align to TRBD2. Germline-derived CDR1 and CDR2 are SGDLS and YYNGEE. The CDR3 totals 20 residues. V lost 0 bases, J lost 9 bases, and 23 bases stayed unmatched. CDR3 bases: TGTGCCAGCAGCGTAGGAATGAACTCCTTCCCGAGCGGGAGTGACGGTGAGCAGTTCTTC. Encoded protein: CASSVGMNSFPSGSDGEQFF.

The CDR3 sequence: CASSSQGGDTEAFF. CDR3 nucleotides: TGTGCCAGCAGTTCCCAGGGGGGAGACACTGAAGCTTTCTTT. V gene TRBV7-8 combines with J gene TRBJ1-1; 7 bases match TRBD1. With V trimmed by 6 bases and J by 3 bases, 7 bases remained unmatched. The length of the CDR3 is 14 residues. CDR1 SGHVS and CDR2 FQNEAQ come from the germline V gene.

The gene calls are TRBV5-4 and TRBJ2-4; 8 nucleotides match TRBD2. The CDR3 consists of 15 residues. Germline V gene sequence: CDR1 SGHNT, CDR2 YYREEE (reference sequence). With 3 bases clipped from V and 5 bases from J, the junction kept 7 bases outside the gene matches. The CDR3 protein is CASSSAGAVENIQYF. In DNA, the CDR3 is TGTGCCAGCAGCTCAGCGGGAGCGGTGGAAAACATTCAGTACTTC.

This chain uses TRBV12-5 with TRBJ2-7, with D maybe TRBD2 (6 bases). The CDR3 length is 14 residues. Germline CDR1 LGHNT, CDR2 FRNRAP. The V end was cut by 3 bases, the J end by 4 bases, with 13 bases between. The DNA for the CDR3 is TGTGCTAGTGGTTTTGGTGGCGGGACTTACGAGCAGTACTTC. Protein sequence: CASGFGGGTYEQYF.

The chain combines TRBV7-3 with TRBJ1-6; D ambiguous. The germline gives CDR1 SGHTA, CDR2 FQGTGA. This CDR3 has 14 residues. With 1 base removed from V and 9 bases from J, the gap between germline ends came to 10 bases. The CDR3 protein is CASSLNTGSSPLHF. CDR3 nucleotide sequence: TGTGCCAGCAGCTTAAATACCGGTAGTTCACCCCTCCACTTT.

This chain joins TRBV2 and TRBJ1-5; possible D gene TRBD1, 5 bases. Germline CDR1 SNHLY, CDR2 FYNNEI. The CDR3 has 15 amino acids. V lost 3 bases and J lost 1, with 10 bases in between. CDR3 coding DNA: TGTGCCAGCAGTGAGAAACGACAGAGCAATCAGCCCCAGCATTTT. Residues: CASSEKRQSNQPQHF.

The chain joins TRBV27 to TRBJ1-2; the D is unclear. The CDR3 sequence is 15 residues long. Germline lookup yields CDR1 MNHEY and CDR2 SMNVEV (reference sequence). Trimming took 4 bases from V and 1 from J, leaving 13 bases between them. CDR3 in amino acids: CASSSPRGGNYGYTF. Written as DNA, the CDR3 is TGTGCCAGCAGTTCCCCCCGTGGAGGTAACTATGGCTACACCTTC.

This chain uses TRBV10-3 with TRBJ1-6, with D possibly being TRBD1 (5 bases). This CDR3 has 14 residues. V lost 4 bases and J lost 4, with 8 bases in between. CDR1 and CDR2 (germline): ENHRY, SYGVKD. CDR3 region: CAISATDYNSPLHF. CDR3 bases: TGTGCCATCAGTGCGACAGATTATAATTCACCCCTCCACTTT.

The J gene is TRBJ2-7, the V gene TRBV6-2 or TRBV6-3, with TRBD2 matching over 11 bases. Germline trimming cut 4 bases from V and 3 bases from J; bases unmatched to any gene: 8. Germline CDR1 MNHEY, CDR2 SVGEGT. There are 16 residues in the CDR3. CDR3 in amino acids: CASSSSPGTSGYEQYF. CDR3 bases: TGTGCCAGCAGTTCATCCCCCGGGACTAGCGGCTACGAGCAGTACTTC.

This chain links TRBV5-6 with TRBJ2-7; D is perhaps TRBD2 (7 bases). This CDR3 has 15 amino acids. Germline loops: CDR1 SGHDT, CDR2 YYEEEE. With 3 bases removed from V and 0 bases from J, the gap between germline ends came to 13 bases. CDR3 in amino acids: CASSWGGQTSYEQYF. DNA of the CDR3: TGTGCCAGCAGCTGGGGGGGACAAACCTCCTACGAGCAGTACTTC.

The chain joins TRBV20-1 to TRBJ2-1; 11 bases align to TRBD2. V lost 3 bases, J lost 4 bases, and 2 bases stayed unmatched. The CDR3 covers 14 residues. Germline V gene lookup returns CDR1 DFQATT and CDR2 SNEGSKA (reference sequence). The CDR3 sequence is CSASRTSGYNEQFF. CDR3 coding DNA: TGCAGTGCTAGTCGGACTAGCGGGTACAATGAGCAGTTCTTC.

This clone was recorded a few times. The chain uses TRBV11-2 and TRBJ2-1; 7 nucleotides align to TRBD2. The germline V gene encodes CDR1 SGHAT and CDR2 FQNNGV. Trimming took 4 bases from V and 9 from J; bases not matched to a gene: 9. The CDR3 is made up of 14 amino acids. CDR3 loop: CASSSLRWGGEQFF. For the CDR3, the DNA is TGTGCCAGCAGCTCTCTAAGATGGGGGGGTGAGCAGTTCTTC.

The chain has TRBV19 and TRBJ1-5, with a weak D call TRBD1 (5 bases). In germline, CDR1 is LNHDA, CDR2 SQIVND (reference sequence). The germline V and J ends were trimmed by 6 bases and 2 bases, with 11 bases remaining between them. The CDR3 loop spans 14 amino acids. The DNA for the CDR3 is TGTGCCAGTAGACTGGGGGGGGGCAATCAGCCCCAGCATTTT. Its protein product is CASRLGGGNQPQHF.

The chain couples TRBV3-1 (or the pseudogene TRBV3-2) to TRBJ1-5; the D is unclear. V was cut by 5 bases and J by 2 bases, with 7 bases left in between. The CDR3 extends over 13 amino acids. In germline, CDR1 is LGHDT, CDR2 YNNKEL (reference sequence). CDR3 DNA: TGTGCCAGCAGCTCCACGGGCAATCAGCCCCAGCATTTT. Its translation is CASSSTGNQPQHF.

The chain recombines TRBV6-6 with TRBJ1-3, with TRBD1 matching 7 bases. The CDR3 covers 15 residues. Per the germline V gene, CDR1 is MNHNY and CDR2 is SVGAGI (reference sequence). V shed 6 bases, J shed 0 bases, and the junction held 5 bases outside the gene matches. DNA of the CDR3: TGTGCCAGCAGGCCGGGACAGAGCTCTGGAAACACCATATATTTT. Residues: CASRPGQSSGNTIYF.

The chain recombines TRBV5-4 with TRBJ2-5; D gene ambiguous. The CDR3 contains 12 residues. Germline V gene sequence: CDR1 SGHNT, CDR2 YYREEE (reference sequence). Deletions cut 4 bases from V and 5 bases from J, with 9 bases between. The CDR3 bases are TGTGCCAGCAGCCGATCGGAGGAGACCCAGTACTTC. Translated, it gives CASSRSEETQYF. Looking up the rest from reference TRBV5-4 and TRBJ2-5 gives the full variable domain: ETGVTQSPTHLIKTRGQQVTLRCSSQSGHNTVSWYQQALGQGPQFIFQYYREEENGRGNFPPRFSGLQFPNYSSELNVNALELDDSALYLCASSRSEETQYFGPGTRLLVL.

The chain is built from TRBV5-1 and TRBJ2-3; the D gene is possibly TRBD1 (6 bases). Germline loops: CDR1 SGHRS, CDR2 YFSETQ. V was trimmed by 2 bases and J by 5 bases, leaving 9 bases between them. The CDR3 loop spans 13 amino acids. CDR3 sequence: CASSFWGRDTQYF. The CDR3 DNA is TGCGCCAGCAGCTTTTGGGGGCGAGATACGCAGTATTTT. Supplemented by reference TRBV5-1 and TRBJ2-3, the full variable domain reads KAGVTQTPRYLIKTRGQQVTLSCSPISGHRSVSWYQQTPGQGLQFLFEYFSETQRNKGNFPGRFSGRQFSNSRSEMNVSTLELGDSALYLCASSFWGRDTQYFGPGTRLTVL.

This clone was counted once. The CDR3 DNA reads TGTGCCAGCAGCGACAAGACCTACGAGCAGTACTTC. Amino acids: CASSDKTYEQYF. This rearrangement joins TRBV12-3 or TRBV12-4 to TRBJ2-7, with D uncertain. V was shortened by 6 bases and J by 2 bases, with 8 bases between the two germline ends. The CDR3 is made up of 12 amino acids.

The chain is built from TRBV5-1 and TRBJ1-3, with 7 bases matching TRBD1. This CDR3 has 16 amino acids. J lost 1 base, V lost 3 bases, and 7 bases had no gene match. Germline lookup yields CDR1 SGHRS and CDR2 YFSETQ. The CDR3: CASSSRQGGSGNTIYF. DNA of the CDR3: TGCGCCAGCAGCTCCAGACAGGGAGGTTCTGGAAACACCATATATTTT.

This rearrangement joins TRBV11-2 to TRBJ2-1, with 7 bases lining up with TRBD2. This CDR3 contains 15 residues. V trimming: 5 bases; J trimming: 3 bases; junction bases outside the gene matches: 7. Germline assignment: CDR1 SGHAT and CDR2 FQNNGV. The CDR3 reads CASSLWEGNYNEQFF. CDR3 nucleotide sequence: TGTGCCAGCAGCCTTTGGGAGGGTAACTACAATGAGCAGTTCTTC.

This clone was picked up one time. The genes are TRBV5-1 and TRBJ1-3; D unresolved. Germline CDR1 is SGHRS and CDR2 is YFSETQ. The CDR3 length is 17 residues. Deletions cut 1 base from V and 0 bases from J, with 14 bases between. The CDR3 DNA reads as TGCGCCAGCAGCTTGATTGCAGCGACGGTCTCTGGAAACACCATATATTTT. It is translated as CASSLIAATVSGNTIYF.

This clone turned up a few times. The chain joins TRBV5-4 to TRBJ1-4, with D perhaps matching TRBD1 (5 bases). V lost 4 bases to trimming and J lost 7 bases, with 14 bases between them. The CDR3 sequence is 14 residues long. CDR1 is SGHNT and CDR2 is YYREEE in the germline V gene (reference sequence). As DNA, the CDR3 is TGTGCCAGCAGCCCTCAGGGCGCAGGTGAAAAACTGTTTTTT. Translated, it gives CASSPQGAGEKLFF. The full variable domain, completed using reference TRBV5-4 and TRBJ1-4, is ETGVTQSPTHLIKTRGQQVTLRCSSQSGHNTVSWYQQALGQGPQFIFQYYREEENGRGNFPPRFSGLQFPNYSSELNVNALELDDSALYLCASSPQGAGEKLFFGSGTQLSVL.